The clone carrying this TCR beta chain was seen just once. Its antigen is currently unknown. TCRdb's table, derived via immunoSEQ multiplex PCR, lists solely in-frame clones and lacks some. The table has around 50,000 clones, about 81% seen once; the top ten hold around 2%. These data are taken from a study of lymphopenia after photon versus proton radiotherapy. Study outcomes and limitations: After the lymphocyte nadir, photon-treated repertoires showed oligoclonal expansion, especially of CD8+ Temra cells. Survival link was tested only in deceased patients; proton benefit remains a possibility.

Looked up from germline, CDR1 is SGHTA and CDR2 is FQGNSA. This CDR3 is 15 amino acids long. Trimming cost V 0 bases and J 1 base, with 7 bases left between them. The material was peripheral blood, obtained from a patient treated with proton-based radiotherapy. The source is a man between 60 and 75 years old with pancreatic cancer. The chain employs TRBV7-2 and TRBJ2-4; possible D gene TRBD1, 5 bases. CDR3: CASSLAPGAKNIQYF. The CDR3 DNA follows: TGTGCCAGCAGCTTAGCCCCAGGGGCCAAAAACATTCAGTACTTC. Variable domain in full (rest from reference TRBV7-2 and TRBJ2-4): GAGVSQSPSNKVTEKGKDVELRCDPISGHTALYWYRQSLGQGLEFLIYFQGNSAPDKSGLPSDRFSAERTGGSVSTLTIQRTQQEDSAVYLCASSLAPGAKNIQYFGAGTRLSVL.